This T cell receptor (beta chain) was documented in a study of blood T cell repertoires in COVID-19. Germline CDR1 reads LGHNA; CDR2 reads YNFKEQ. The CDR3 spans 16 residues. Unmatched junction bases numbered 8, after V lost 0 bases and J lost 6 bases. TCRdb's copy holds only in-frame clones and misses some; the assay was immunoSEQ multiplex PCR. Of 190,000 or so clones in the sample, roughly 80% were seen once. The specimen was peripheral blood. The chain uses TRBV4-2 and TRBJ2-4; 7 bases are a match to TRBD1. The receptor was isolated from a man aged 50 to 60 who had recovered from COVID-19. The CDR3 here is CASSQDLGRGLNIQYF. CDR3 DNA sequence: TGTGCCAGCAGCCAAGATTTAGGAAGGGGGCTAAACATTCAGTACTTC.